This note documents a single T cell receptor (beta chain) sequence. The V end was cut by 5 bases, the J end by 7 bases, with 17 bases between. The germline V gene has CDR1 MNHEY and CDR2 SMNVEV (reference sequence). The CDR3 runs 14 residues. This record belongs to a study of blood T cell repertoires in COVID-19. The repertoire was sequenced with immunoSEQ multiplex PCR; TCRdb's copy has only in-frame clones and lacks some. The data hold over 250,000 clones, with around 82% observed a single time. Specimen: peripheral blood. This TCR was recovered from a woman aged 45-60 years who had recovered from COVID-19. The chain joins TRBV27 to TRBJ1-2; D is possibly TRBD1 (6 bases). This CDR3 reads CASSPKGETRGYTF. The DNA for the CDR3 is TGTGCCAGCAGTCCGAAGGGGGAGACTCGTGGCTACACCTTC.